This T cell receptor beta chain was captured by sequencing in a study of spatial heterogeneity in lung cancer. Whole-study context: Matched bulk RNA-seq yielded a T cell transcriptional module score. Counts of TCR transcripts in tumor regions correlated strongly with that score.

The study's findings and limits: Counts of expanded alpha and beta TCRs within tumors tracked the tumor nonsynonymous mutation count.

Time point noted: sample taken at primary tumor resection. As concerns this clonotype: The target antigen is unknown.

TCRdb re-called the 5' RACE reads with MiXCR, one entry per CDR3 protein. Of some 22,000 distinct CDR3 sequences in the sample, approximately 3% were seen once. Germline V lookup: CDR1 DFQATT, CDR2 SNEGSKA (reference sequence). The CDR3 runs to 16 residues. Trimming cost V 4 bases and J 1 base; bases outside gene matches: 5. The V call is TRBV20-1, the J call TRBJ2-3; TRBD2 agrees at 13 bases. The TCR comes from a male donor with early-stage non-small cell lung cancer. This sample comprised lung tumor tissue, obtained at surgery. CDR3 loop: CSANPLAGGGTDTQYF. CDR3 DNA: TGCAGTGCTAACCCACTAGCGGGAGGGGGCACAGATACGCAGTATTTT.